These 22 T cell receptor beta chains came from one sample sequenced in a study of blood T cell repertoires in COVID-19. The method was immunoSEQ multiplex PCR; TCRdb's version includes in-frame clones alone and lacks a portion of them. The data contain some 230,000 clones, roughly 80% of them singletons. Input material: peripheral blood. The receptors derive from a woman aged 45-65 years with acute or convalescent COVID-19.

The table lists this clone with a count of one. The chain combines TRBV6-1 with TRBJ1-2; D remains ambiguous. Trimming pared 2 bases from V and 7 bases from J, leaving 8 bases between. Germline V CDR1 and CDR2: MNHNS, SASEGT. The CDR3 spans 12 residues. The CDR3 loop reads CASSESGAGYTF. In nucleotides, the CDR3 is TGTGCCAGCAGTGAATCCGGAGCTGGCTACACCTTC.

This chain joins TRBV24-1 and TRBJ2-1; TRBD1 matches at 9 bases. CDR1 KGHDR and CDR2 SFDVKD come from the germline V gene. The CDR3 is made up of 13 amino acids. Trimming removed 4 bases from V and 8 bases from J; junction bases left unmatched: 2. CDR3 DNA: TGTGCCACCAGTGAAAGGACAGGGGATGAGCAGTTCTTC. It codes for CATSERTGDEQFF.

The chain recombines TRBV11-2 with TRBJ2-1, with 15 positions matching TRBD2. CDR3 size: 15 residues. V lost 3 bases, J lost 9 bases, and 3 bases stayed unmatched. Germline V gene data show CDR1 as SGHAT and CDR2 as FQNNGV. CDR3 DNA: TGTGCCAGCAGCTTCGGGACTAGCGGGGGGTTTGAGCAGTTCTTC. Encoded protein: CASSFGTSGGFEQFF.

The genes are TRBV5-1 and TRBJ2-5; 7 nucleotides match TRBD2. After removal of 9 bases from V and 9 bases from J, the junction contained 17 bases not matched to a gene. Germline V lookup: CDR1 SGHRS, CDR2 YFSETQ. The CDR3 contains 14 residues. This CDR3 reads CAIPGTTGGWSQYF. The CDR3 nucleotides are TGCGCCATCCCCGGGACTACCGGTGGTTGGTCCCAGTACTTC.

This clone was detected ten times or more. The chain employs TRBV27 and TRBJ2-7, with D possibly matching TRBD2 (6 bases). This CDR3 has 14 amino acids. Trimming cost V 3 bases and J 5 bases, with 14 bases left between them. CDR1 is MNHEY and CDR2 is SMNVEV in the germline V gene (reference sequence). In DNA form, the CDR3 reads TGTGCCAGCAGTTTCCGCGGGGTTACGGACGAGCAGTACTTC. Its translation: CASSFRGVTDEQYF.

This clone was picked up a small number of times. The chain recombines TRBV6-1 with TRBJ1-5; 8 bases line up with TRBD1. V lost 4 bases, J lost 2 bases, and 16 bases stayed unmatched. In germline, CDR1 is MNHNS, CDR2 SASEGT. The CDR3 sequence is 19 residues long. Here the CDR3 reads CASSARQGMLSWGNQPQHF. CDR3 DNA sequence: TGTGCCAGCAGTGCAAGACAGGGGATGCTATCTTGGGGCAATCAGCCCCAGCATTTT.

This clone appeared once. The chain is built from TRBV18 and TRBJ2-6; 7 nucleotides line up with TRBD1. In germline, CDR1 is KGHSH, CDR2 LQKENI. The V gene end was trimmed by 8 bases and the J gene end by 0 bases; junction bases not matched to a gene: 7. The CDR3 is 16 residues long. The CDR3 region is CASTRDSPSGANVLTF. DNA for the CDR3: TGTGCCAGCACAAGGGACAGCCCCTCTGGGGCCAACGTCCTGACTTTC.

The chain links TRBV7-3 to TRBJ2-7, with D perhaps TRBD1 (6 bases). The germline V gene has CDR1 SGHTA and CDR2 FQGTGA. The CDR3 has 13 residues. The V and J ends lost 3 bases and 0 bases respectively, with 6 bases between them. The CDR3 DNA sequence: TGTGCCAGCAGCTTGGACAGCTCCTACGAGCAGTACTTC. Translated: CASSLDSSYEQYF.

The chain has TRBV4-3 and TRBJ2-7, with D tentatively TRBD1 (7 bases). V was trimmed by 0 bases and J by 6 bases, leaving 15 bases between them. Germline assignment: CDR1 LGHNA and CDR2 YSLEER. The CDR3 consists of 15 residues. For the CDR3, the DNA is TGCGCCAGCAGCCAAGATGGAGGGGGCAATATCGAGCAGTACTTC. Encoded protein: CASSQDGGGNIEQYF.

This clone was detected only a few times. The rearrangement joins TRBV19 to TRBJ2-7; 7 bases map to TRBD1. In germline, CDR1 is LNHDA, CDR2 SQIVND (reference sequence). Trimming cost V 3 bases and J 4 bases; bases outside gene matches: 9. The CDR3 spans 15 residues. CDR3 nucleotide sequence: TGTGCCAGTAGTATCGCCCGGGACAGCGGTTACGAGCAGTACTTC. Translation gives CASSIARDSGYEQYF.

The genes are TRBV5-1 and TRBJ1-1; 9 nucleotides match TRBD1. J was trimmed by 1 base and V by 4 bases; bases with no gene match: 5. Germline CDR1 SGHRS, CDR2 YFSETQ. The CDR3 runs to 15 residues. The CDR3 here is CASSRGDRENTEAFF. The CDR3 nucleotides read TGCGCCAGCAGCAGGGGGGACAGGGAGAACACTGAAGCTTTCTTT. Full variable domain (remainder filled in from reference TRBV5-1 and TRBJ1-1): KAGVTQTPRYLIKTRGQQVTLSCSPISGHRSVSWYQQTPGQGLQFLFEYFSETQRNKGNFPGRFSGRQFSNSRSEMNVSTLELGDSALYLCASSRGDRENTEAFFGQGTRLTVV.

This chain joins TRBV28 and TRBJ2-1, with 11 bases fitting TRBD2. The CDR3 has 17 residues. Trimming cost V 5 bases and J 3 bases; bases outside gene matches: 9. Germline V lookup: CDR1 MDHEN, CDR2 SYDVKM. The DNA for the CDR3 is TGTGCCAGCAGTACCCCGAGACTAGCGGGGATCTACAATGAGCAGTTCTTC. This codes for CASSTPRLAGIYNEQFF.

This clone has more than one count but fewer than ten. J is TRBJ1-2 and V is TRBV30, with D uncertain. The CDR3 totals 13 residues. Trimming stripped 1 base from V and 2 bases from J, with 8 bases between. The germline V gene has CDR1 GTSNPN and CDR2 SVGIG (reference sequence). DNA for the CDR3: TGTGCCTGGAGTGAGTACAGAAACTATGGCTACACCTTC. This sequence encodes CAWSEYRNYGYTF.

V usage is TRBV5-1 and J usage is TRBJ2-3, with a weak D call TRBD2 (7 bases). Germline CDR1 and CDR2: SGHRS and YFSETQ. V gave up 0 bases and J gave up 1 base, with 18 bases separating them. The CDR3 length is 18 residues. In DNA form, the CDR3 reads TGCGCCAGCAGCTTGGCGCCCTTGGGGGGGCCCGGCACAGATACGCAGTATTTT. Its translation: CASSLAPLGGPGTDTQYF.

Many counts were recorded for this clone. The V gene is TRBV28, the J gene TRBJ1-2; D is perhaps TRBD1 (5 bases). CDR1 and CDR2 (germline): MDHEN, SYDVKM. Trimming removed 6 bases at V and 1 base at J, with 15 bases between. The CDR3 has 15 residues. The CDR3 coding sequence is TGTGCCAGCAGCCGGCTGGGGGGGGTTAACTATGGCTACACCTTC. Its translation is CASSRLGGVNYGYTF.

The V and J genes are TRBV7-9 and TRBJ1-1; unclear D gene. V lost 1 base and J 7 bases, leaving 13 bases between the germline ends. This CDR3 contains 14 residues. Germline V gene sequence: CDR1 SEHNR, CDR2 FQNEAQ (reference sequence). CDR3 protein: CASSLGSRSVEAFF. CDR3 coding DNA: TGTGCCAGCAGCTTAGGGTCCAGGTCGGTTGAAGCTTTCTTT.

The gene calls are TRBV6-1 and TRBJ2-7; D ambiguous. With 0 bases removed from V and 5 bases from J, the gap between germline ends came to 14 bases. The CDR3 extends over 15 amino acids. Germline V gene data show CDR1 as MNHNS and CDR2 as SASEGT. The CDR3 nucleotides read TGTGCCAGCAGTGAAGCGCTAAGGAGATACGACGAGCAGTACTTC. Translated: CASSEALRRYDEQYF.

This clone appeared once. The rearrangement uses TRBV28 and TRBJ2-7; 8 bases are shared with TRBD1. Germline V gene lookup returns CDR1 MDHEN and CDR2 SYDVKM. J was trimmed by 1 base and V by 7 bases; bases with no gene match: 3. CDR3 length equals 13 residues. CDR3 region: CASTGQGSYEQYF. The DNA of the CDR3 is TGTGCCAGCACAGGACAGGGATCCTACGAGCAGTACTTC.

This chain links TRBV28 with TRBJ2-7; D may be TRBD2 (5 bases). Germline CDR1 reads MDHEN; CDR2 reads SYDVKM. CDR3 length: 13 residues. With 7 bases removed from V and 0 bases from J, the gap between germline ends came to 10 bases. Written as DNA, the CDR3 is TGTGCCAGCATTGGGGAGAGCTCCTACGAGCAGTACTTC. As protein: CASIGESSYEQYF.

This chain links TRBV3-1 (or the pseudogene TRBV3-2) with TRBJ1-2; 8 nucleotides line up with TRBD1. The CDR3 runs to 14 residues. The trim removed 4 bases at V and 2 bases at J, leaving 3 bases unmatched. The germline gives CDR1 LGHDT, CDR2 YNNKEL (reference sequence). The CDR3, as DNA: TGTGCCAGCAGCCCTCAGGGGGCGAACTATGGCTACACCTTC. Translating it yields CASSPQGANYGYTF.

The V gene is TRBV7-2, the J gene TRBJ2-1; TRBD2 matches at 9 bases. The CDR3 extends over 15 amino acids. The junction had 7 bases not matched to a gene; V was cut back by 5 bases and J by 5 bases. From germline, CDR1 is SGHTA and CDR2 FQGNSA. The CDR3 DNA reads TGTGCCAGCAGCATTAGCGGGAGCCAACACAATGAGCAGTTCTTC. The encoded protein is CASSISGSQHNEQFF. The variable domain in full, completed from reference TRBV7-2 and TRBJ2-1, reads GAGVSQSPSNKVTEKGKDVELRCDPISGHTALYWYRQSLGQGLEFLIYFQGNSAPDKSGLPSDRFSAERTGGSVSTLTIQRTQQEDSAVYLCASSISGSQHNEQFFGPGTRLTVL.

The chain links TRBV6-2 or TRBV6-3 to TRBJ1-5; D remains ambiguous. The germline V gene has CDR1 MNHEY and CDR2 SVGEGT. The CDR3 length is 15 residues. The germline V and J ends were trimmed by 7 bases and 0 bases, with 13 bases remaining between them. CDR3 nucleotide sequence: TGTGCCAGCATCCCGAACCTATATAGCAATCAGCCCCAGCATTTT. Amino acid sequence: CASIPNLYSNQPQHF.